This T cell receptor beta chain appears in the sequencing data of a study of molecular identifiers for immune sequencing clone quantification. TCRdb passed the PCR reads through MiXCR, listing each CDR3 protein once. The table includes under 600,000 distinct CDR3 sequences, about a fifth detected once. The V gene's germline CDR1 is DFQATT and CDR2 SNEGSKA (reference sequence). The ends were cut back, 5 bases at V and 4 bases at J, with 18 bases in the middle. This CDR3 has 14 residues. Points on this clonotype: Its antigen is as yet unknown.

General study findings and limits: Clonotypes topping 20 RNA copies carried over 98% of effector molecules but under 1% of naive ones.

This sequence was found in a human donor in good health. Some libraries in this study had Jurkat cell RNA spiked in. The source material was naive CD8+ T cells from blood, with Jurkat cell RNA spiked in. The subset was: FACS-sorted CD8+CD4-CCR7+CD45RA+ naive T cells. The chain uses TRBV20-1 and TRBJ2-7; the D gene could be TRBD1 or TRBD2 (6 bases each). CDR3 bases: TGCAGTGCTCGCGGAGACAGGAGCGGGTACGAGCAGTACTTC. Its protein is CSARGDRSGYEQYF.